What follows are 10 T cell receptor beta chains derived from one specimen sequenced in a study of cytomegalovirus exposure and HLA in healthy donors. 13 Jbeta primers and 60 Vbeta primers were used for the PCR. Produced via immunoSEQ multiplex PCR; TCRdb's table is partial and in-frame only. The sample lists around 64,000 clones, less than 70% occurring once. The sequencing input was PBMCs. These receptors originate from a woman between 50 and 59 years old in good health and CMV-seronegative.

The chain couples TRBV29-1 to TRBJ2-5; no clear D. This CDR3 contains 11 residues. Germline V gene sequence: CDR1 SQVTM, CDR2 ANQGSEA. With 4 bases removed from V and 1 base from J, the gap between germline ends came to 4 bases. CDR3: CSVGGQETQYF. DNA of the CDR3: TGCAGCGTTGGAGGCCAAGAGACCCAGTACTTC.

The chain couples TRBV15 to TRBJ2-1; the D gene is possibly TRBD2 (6 bases). V dropped 0 bases and J dropped 0 bases, with 15 bases sitting between them. Germline V gene sequence: CDR1 LNHNV, CDR2 YYDKDF (reference sequence). The CDR3 is 18 amino acids. The CDR3 loop is CATSRENPLAISYNEQFF. Written as DNA, the CDR3 is TGTGCCACCAGCAGAGAAAACCCCCTAGCGATCTCCTACAATGAGCAGTTCTTC.

This clone was picked up a small number of times. The rearrangement joins TRBV4-3 to TRBJ2-1, with a tentative D call TRBD1 (5 bases). This CDR3 is 16 amino acids long. CDR1 is LGHNA and CDR2 is YSLEER in the germline V gene. V was clipped by 3 bases and J by 3 bases, with 15 bases between them. The CDR3 loop reads CASSQSTQGFYNEQFF. For the CDR3, the DNA is TGCGCCAGCAGCCAGAGTACCCAGGGCTTCTACAATGAGCAGTTCTTC.

This chain uses TRBV29-1 with TRBJ1-5; the match to TRBD1 covers 9 bases. Germline trimming cut 4 bases from V and 6 bases from J; bases unmatched to any gene: 10. The germline CDR1 and CDR2 sequences are SQVTM and ANQGSEA. This CDR3 spans 15 amino acids. CDR3 protein: CSVGGGTGGTQPQHF. CDR3 sequence (DNA): TGCAGCGTTGGTGGGGGTACAGGGGGCACTCAGCCCCAGCATTTT.

J is TRBJ1-2 and V is TRBV5-4; 8 nucleotides align to TRBD1. CDR3 length equals 14 residues. V gave up 4 bases and J gave up 3 bases; unmatched junction bases: 5. CDR1 and CDR2 (germline): SGHNT, YYREEE (reference sequence). For the CDR3, the DNA is TGTGCCAGCAGCCAACCAGGGGGCCACTATGGCTACACCTTC. Translation gives CASSQPGGHYGYTF.

The chain uses TRBV5-1 and TRBJ2-7, with D uncertain. V was cut by 4 bases and J by 6 bases, with 11 bases left in between. The CDR3 has 12 residues. Germline V CDR1 and CDR2: SGHRS, YFSETQ. Here the CDR3 DNA reads TGCGCCAGCAGCGTCTCGCTGAGCGAGCAGTACTTC. This gives the protein CASSVSLSEQYF. The variable domain in full, completed from reference TRBV5-1 and TRBJ2-7, reads KAGVTQTPRYLIKTRGQQVTLSCSPISGHRSVSWYQQTPGQGLQFLFEYFSETQRNKGNFPGRFSGRQFSNSRSEMNVSTLELGDSALYLCASSVSLSEQYFGPGTRLTVT.

The V and J genes are TRBV28 and TRBJ2-1; a weak D match, TRBD2 (6 bases). Trimming removed 6 bases at V and 10 bases at J, with 25 bases between. CDR3 size: 16 residues. Germline assignment: CDR1 MDHEN and CDR2 SYDVKM. Here the CDR3 reads CASSPAGSGVLGEQFF. CDR3 coding DNA: TGTGCCAGCAGCCCCGCGGGTAGCGGCGTTCTCGGCGAGCAGTTCTTC.

The genes are TRBV4-3 and TRBJ2-7, with D perhaps TRBD1 (6 bases). This CDR3 contains 16 residues. With 1 base removed from V and 1 base from J, the gap between germline ends came to 14 bases. Germline lookup yields CDR1 LGHNA and CDR2 YSLEER. The CDR3 DNA is TGCGCCAGCAGCCAAGGATTTACAGGGCAATCCTACGAGCAGTACTTC. This codes for CASSQGFTGQSYEQYF.

The rearrangement joins TRBV6-4 to TRBJ2-5; TRBD2 agrees at 14 bases. CDR3 size: 16 residues. The V and J ends lost 6 bases and 5 bases, in that order; junction bases with no gene match: 8. Germline loops: CDR1 MRHNA, CDR2 SNTAGT. CDR3 nucleotides: TGTGCCAGCAGAGGGACTAGCGGGAGTATAAAGGAGACCCAGTACTTC. Its translation: CASRGTSGSIKETQYF.

The CDR3 here is CAIARDRDNTEAFF. The DNA for the CDR3 is TGTGCCATCGCCCGGGACAGGGATAACACTGAAGCTTTCTTT. The chain has TRBV10-3 and TRBJ1-1; the match to TRBD1 covers 9 bases. V trimming: 8 bases; J trimming: 2 bases; junction bases outside the gene matches: 6. The CDR3 is made up of 14 amino acids. CDR1 is ENHRY, CDR2 SYGVKD, per germline.